These T cell receptor beta chains were read from a single sample in a study of cytomegalovirus exposure and HLA in healthy donors. Using immunoSEQ multiplex PCR, the repertoire was profiled, and TCRdb retains in-frame clones only, with some absent. The profile covers 200,000 or so clones, with almost 85% appearing a single time and about 0.25% taken by the ten largest. The sequenced material came from PBMCs. The receptors stem from a boy younger than 18 in good health and CMV-seronegative. The CDR3 runs from the conserved cysteine through the conserved F or W. The D gene is left open where the match is weak. Clone size is given for some rows only: seen once, a few or many times, or a class if the clone is expanded.

v_call	clone_size	j_call	cdr3_length	d_call	cdr3_nt	cdr3_aa
TRBV6-6	.	TRBJ2-7	14	.	TGTGCCAGCAGTTACGACGACGGCTACTACGAGCAGTACTTC	CASSYDDGYYEQYF
TRBV7-3	once	TRBJ2-3	17	TRBD2	TGTGCCAGCAGCCGTCAGACTAGCGGGAATATCACAGATACGCAGTATTTT	CASSRQTSGNITDTQYF
TRBV11-2	.	TRBJ1-6	16	TRBD1	TGTGCCAGCAGCTCCTACAGGGGGCTGGAGAATTCACCCCTCCACTTT	CASSSYRGLENSPLHF
TRBV4-1	once	TRBJ2-2	16	.	TGCGCCAGCAGCCAAAAGGGGGGAGGGTCAGCTGGGGAGCTGTTTTTT	CASSQKGGGSAGELFF
TRBV7-3	.	TRBJ2-1	18	TRBD2	TGTGCCAGCAGCTTATTGGTTTCCGGGACTAGGGGCGACCATGAGCAGTTCTTC	CASSLLVSGTRGDHEQFF
TRBV19	.	TRBJ1-1	14	TRBD1	TGTGCCAGTAGCCCCTGGGGACAGGTGGGTTCGGCTTTCTTT	CASSPWGQVGSAFF
TRBV19	.	TRBJ1-5	15	.	TGTGCCAGTAGTATTGGTCCGGGACTGGATCAGCCCCAGCATTTT	CASSIGPGLDQPQHF
TRBV14	.	TRBJ2-1	14	.	TGTGCCAGCAGCCAAGTTAGGGGAGGCAATGAGCAGTTCTTC	CASSQVRGGNEQFF
TRBV9	.	TRBJ1-1	15	.	TGTGCCAGCAGCGTAGTTCCAGAACTGAACACTGAAGCTTTCTTT	CASSVVPELNTEAFF
TRBV28	.	TRBJ1-4	14	.	TGTGCCAGCAGTCAGGTCAGGGGAGGGGAAAAACTGTTTTTT	CASSQVRGGEKLFF
TRBV5-1	.	TRBJ2-1	19	TRBD2	TGCGCCAGCAGCTTAGGGCGGGGACTAGCGGGGGAACGCTACAATGAGCAGTTCTTC	CASSLGRGLAGERYNEQFF
TRBV19	.	TRBJ1-1	14	.	TGTGCCAGTTCCCGATCGACAGGACATACTGAAGCTTTCTTT	CASSRSTGHTEAFF
TRBV7-3	few	TRBJ2-5	18	TRBD2	TGTGCCAGCAGCTTGTCGAGGGGGACTAGCGGGAACCAAGAGACCCAGTACTTC	CASSLSRGTSGNQETQYF
TRBV5-1	few	TRBJ2-2	16	.	TGCGCCAGCAGCCCAATTGACAGCTTAAACACCGGGGAGCTGTTTTTT	CASSPIDSLNTGELFF
TRBV5-1	.	TRBJ1-2	12	TRBD1	TGCGCCAGCAGCTTGGGACAGGGTGGCTACACCTTC	CASSLGQGGYTF
TRBV7-9	.	TRBJ2-5	15	TRBD2	TGTGCCAGCAGCTCAGAGCGGGGGACACCGGAGACCCAGTACTTC	CASSSERGTPETQYF